Detailed here is one TCR beta chain. These data belong to a study of blood T cell repertoires in COVID-19. Generated by immunoSEQ multiplex PCR, the TCRdb table keeps only in-frame clones and is missing some. The table has over 250,000 clones, around 89% seen once. Germline loops: CDR1 MNHEY, CDR2 SVGEGT. With 2 bases removed from V and 0 bases from J, the gap between germline ends came to 10 bases. This CDR3 region has 15 residues. This receptor was taken from a woman aged 60-75 years with acute or convalescent COVID-19. The chain carries TRBV6-2 or TRBV6-3 and TRBJ1-2; no definite D call. The sample consisted of peripheral blood. Written as DNA, the CDR3 is TGTGCCAGCAGTTACAGTCGTGGAGCTAACTATGGCTACACCTTC. Protein product: CASSYSRGANYGYTF.